Following are 7 T cell receptor beta chains from one sample sequenced in a study of blood T cells in healthy people across ages. A J-beta primer mix and a sample-barcoded 5' primer were used in a second PCR of roughly 7 to 12 cycles. TCRdb independently ran MiXCR on the 5' RACE reads; one entry per CDR3 protein. The repertoire consists of about 1.8 million distinct CDR3 sequences, with around half occurring once and the leading ten covering about 2.1%. Sequences were obtained from blood. Source of these receptors: a woman between 40 and 50 years old in good health.

There are a few counts of this clonotype. This chain joins TRBV7-2 and TRBJ2-5, with TRBD2 identical over 7 bases. Germline trimming cut 2 bases from V and 3 bases from J; bases unmatched to any gene: 6. The CDR3 has 15 residues. Germline V CDR1 and CDR2: SGHTA, FQGNSA. The CDR3 DNA sequence: TGTGCCAGCAGCTTATCGCGGGGGACGAAAGAGACCCAGTACTTC. Residues: CASSLSRGTKETQYF.

In regard to this clonotype: One end of the junction does not line up with germline, which may come from a read error. The rearrangement uses TRBV5-1 and TRBJ2-5; 7 positions match TRBD2. The CDR3 is made up of 15 amino acids. Per germline, CDR1 SGHRS and CDR2 YFSETQ. The CDR3 sequence is CARSSSFGGQETQYF. CDR3 coding DNA: TGCGCCCGCAGCTCTTCATTCGGGGGGCAAGAGACCCAGTACTTC.

The V gene is TRBV7-9, the J gene TRBJ2-7, with unresolved D. Trimming removed 1 base from V and 6 bases from J, with 13 bases in between. Germline V gene data show CDR1 as SEHNR and CDR2 as FQNEAQ (reference sequence). The CDR3 sequence is 14 residues long. The CDR3 sequence: CASSLGAWDREQYF. In DNA form, the CDR3 reads TGTGCCAGCAGCTTAGGGGCGTGGGATCGCGAGCAGTACTTC.

This clonotype was recorded at least ten times. The DNA of the CDR3 is TGTGCCAGCAGCCAAGAGCGACAGGGTATCGGTGGCGAGCAGTACTTC. Translating it yields CASSQERQGIGGEQYF. This rearrangement joins TRBV3-1 to TRBJ2-7, with 7 bases lining up with TRBD1. The CDR3 covers 16 residues. The junction had 11 bases not matched to a gene; V was cut back by 0 bases and J by 6 bases. Germline V gene lookup returns CDR1 LGHDT and CDR2 YNNKEL (reference sequence).

Comment on this clonotype: Possible read error: a much larger clone is one base away. The V and J genes are TRBV10-3 and TRBJ2-3; no definite D call. V dropped 6 bases and J dropped 2 bases, with 15 bases sitting between them. Per the germline V gene, CDR1 is ENHRY and CDR2 is SYGVKD. This CDR3 contains 15 residues. The DNA of the CDR3 is TGTGCCATCAGAGTTGGGCAGTTGCCCACAGATACGCAGTATTTT. It specifies CAIRVGQLPTDTQYF.

The chain recombines TRBV27 with TRBJ2-7; D possibly corresponds to TRBD1 (5 bases). The germline CDR1 and CDR2 sequences are MNHEY and SMNVEV (reference sequence). The CDR3 extends over 13 amino acids. The V end was cut by 5 bases, the J end by 3 bases, with 11 bases between. The CDR3 bases are TGTGCCAGCAGTCAGGGTGTACACTACGAGCAGTACTTC. This translates into CASSQGVHYEQYF.

This chain connects TRBV27 to TRBJ2-4; either TRBD1 or TRBD2 may supply D (6 bases each). CDR1 and CDR2 (germline): MNHEY, SMNVEV (reference sequence). The CDR3 has 13 amino acids. V lost 9 bases to trimming and J lost 13 bases, with 22 bases between them. DNA for the CDR3: TGTGCCAGTCGAGGGGGGCTCGGGAGAGAGCAGTACTTC. It encodes CASRGGLGREQYF.